This TCR beta chain was identified in a study of CD8+CD57+ T cells in acquired aplastic anemia. In the study overall: Mean yield of DNA from sorted CD4+ and CD8+ cells was around 3 ug.

The CDR3 extends over 15 amino acids. The V gene's germline CDR1 is SGHRS and CDR2 YFSETQ. V dropped 4 bases and J dropped 6; count of bases not matched to a gene: 8. This clonotype was observed a few times. Template material for TCR beta VDJ and CDR3 profiling consisted of genomic DNA. One entry per CDR3 protein, called by TCRdb with MiXCR from the reads. Counted here are 200,000 to 250,000 distinct CDR3 sequences, roughly 33% occurring once; the ten biggest clones make up about 1.1%. V is TRBV5-1 and J is TRBJ2-7, with TRBD1 identical over 12 bases. Sequenced material: sorted CD4+, CD8+, or CD8+CD57+ T cells (not recorded which) from PBMCs. The clonotype originates from a human donor in good health, serving as a control. In nucleotides, the CDR3 is TGCGCCAGCAGCGATACCGGGACAGGGGGCTTCGAGCAGTACTTC. It translates to CASSDTGTGGFEQYF.